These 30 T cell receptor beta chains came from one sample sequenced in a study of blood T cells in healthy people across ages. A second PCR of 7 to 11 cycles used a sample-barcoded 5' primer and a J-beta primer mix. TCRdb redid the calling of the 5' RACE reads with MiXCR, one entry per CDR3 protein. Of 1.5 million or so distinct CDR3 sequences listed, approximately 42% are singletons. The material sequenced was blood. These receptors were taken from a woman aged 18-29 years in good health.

The CDR3 DNA reads as TGCAGTGCTTTCCCGATGGGACTAGGGGGCGATGAGCAGTTCTTC. Translating it yields CSAFPMGLGGDEQFF. V is TRBV20-1 and J is TRBJ2-1; TRBD2 is a possible D gene (8 bases). V shed 5 bases and J shed 8 bases, with 22 bases lying between them. The CDR3 sequence is 15 residues long. CDR1 and CDR2 from the germline V gene are DFQATT and SNEGSKA (reference sequence).

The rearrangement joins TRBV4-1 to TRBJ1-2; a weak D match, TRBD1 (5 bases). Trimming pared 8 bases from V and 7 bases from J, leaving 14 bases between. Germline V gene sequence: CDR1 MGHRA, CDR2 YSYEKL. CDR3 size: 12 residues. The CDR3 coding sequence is TGCGCCAGCGGGGGTGGAAGGGGTGGCTACACCTTC. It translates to CASGGGRGGYTF.

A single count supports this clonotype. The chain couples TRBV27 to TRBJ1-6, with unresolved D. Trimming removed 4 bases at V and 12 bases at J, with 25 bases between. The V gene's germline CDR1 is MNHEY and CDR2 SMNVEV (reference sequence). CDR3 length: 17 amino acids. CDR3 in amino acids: CASSSPDGLAVLQPLHF. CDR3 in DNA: TGTGCCAGCAGTTCACCGGACGGTCTGGCCGTTTTACAACCCCTCCACTTT.

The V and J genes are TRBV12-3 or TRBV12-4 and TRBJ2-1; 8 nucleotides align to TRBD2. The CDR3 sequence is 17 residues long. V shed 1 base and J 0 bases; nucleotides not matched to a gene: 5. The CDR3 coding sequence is TGTGCCAGCAGTTTAGACGGGGGGGGAGGCTCCTACAATGAGCAGTTCTTC. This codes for CASSLDGGGGSYNEQFF.

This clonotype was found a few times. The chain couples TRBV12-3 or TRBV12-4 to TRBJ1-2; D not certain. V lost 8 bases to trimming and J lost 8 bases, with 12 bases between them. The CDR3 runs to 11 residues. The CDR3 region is CASSRAQGYTF. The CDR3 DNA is TGTGCCAGCTCGAGAGCCCAGGGCTACACCTTC.

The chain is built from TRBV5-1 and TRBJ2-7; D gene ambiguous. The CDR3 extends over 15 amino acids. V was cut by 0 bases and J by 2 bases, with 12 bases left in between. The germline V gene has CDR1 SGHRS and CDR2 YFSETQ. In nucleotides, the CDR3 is TGCGCCAGCAGCTTGGGTACTGCCGCAGCCTACGAGCAGTACTTC. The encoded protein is CASSLGTAAAYEQYF.

CDR3 residues: CASSVDAGAYNEQYF. The DNA of the CDR3 is TGTGCCAGCAGCGTTGACGCGGGGGCCTACAATGAGCAGTACTTC. This rearrangement joins TRBV9 to TRBJ2-1, with D possibly TRBD2 on 7 matching bases. The J call is doubtful: the DNA matches TRBJ2-7 better. The CDR3 contains 15 residues. Germline CDR1 reads SGDLS; CDR2 reads YYNGEE.

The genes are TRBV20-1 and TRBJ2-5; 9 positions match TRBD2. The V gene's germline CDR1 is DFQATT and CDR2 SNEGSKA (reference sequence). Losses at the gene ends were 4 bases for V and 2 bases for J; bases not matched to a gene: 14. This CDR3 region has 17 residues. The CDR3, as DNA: TGCAGTGCTACCCAAAGATCTAGCGGGGCGCCACAAGAGACCCAGTACTTC. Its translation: CSATQRSSGAPQETQYF.

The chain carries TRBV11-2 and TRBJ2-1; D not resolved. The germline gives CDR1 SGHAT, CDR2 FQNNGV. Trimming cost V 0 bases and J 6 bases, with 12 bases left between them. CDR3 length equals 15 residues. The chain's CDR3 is CASSLDWQQGNEQFF. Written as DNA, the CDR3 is TGTGCCAGCAGCTTAGATTGGCAGCAAGGCAATGAGCAGTTCTTC.

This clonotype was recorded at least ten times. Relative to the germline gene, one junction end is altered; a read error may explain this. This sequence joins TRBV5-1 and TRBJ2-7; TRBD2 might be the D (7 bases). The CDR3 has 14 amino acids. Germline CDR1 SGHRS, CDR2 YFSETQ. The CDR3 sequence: CASSLGRGPYEQYF. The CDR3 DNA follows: TGTGCCAGCAGTTTAGGGCGGGGGCCATACGAGCAGTACTTC. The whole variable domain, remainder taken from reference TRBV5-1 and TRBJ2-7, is KAGVTQTPRYLIKTRGQQVTLSCSPISGHRSVSWYQQTPGQGLQFLFEYFSETQRNKGNFPGRFSGRQFSNSRSEMNVSTLELGDSALYLCASSLGRGPYEQYFGPGTRLTVT.

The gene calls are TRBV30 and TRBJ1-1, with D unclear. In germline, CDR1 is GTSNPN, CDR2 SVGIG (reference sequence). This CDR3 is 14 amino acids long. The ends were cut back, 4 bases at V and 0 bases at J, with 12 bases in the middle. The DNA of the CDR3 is TGTGCCTGGAATCACAGACTCATGAACACTGAAGCTTTCTTT. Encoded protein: CAWNHRLMNTEAFF.

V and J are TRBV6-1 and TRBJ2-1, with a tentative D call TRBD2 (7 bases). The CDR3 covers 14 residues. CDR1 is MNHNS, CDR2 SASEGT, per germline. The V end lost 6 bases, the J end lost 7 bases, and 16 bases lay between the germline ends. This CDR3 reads CASSRGRERNEQFF. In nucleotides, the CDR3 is TGTGCCAGCAGCCGGGGGCGGGAGAGGAATGAGCAGTTCTTC.

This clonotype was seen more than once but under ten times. In DNA, the CDR3 is TGTGCCAGCAGTCGGGGTCACGAAAACATTCAGTACTTC. Translated: CASSRGHENIQYF. This rearrangement joins TRBV27 to TRBJ2-4, with a tentative D call TRBD2 (5 bases). The CDR3 spans 13 residues. Germline CDR1 and CDR2: MNHEY and SMNVEV (reference sequence). Trimming stripped 5 bases from V and 5 bases from J, with 10 bases between.

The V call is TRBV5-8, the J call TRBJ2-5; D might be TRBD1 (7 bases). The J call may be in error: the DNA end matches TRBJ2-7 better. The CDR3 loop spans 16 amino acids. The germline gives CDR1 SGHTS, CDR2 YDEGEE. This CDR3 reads CASSLAVQGTGYEQYF. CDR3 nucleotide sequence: TGTGCCAGCAGCTTGGCCGTACAGGGGACTGGATACGAGCAGTACTTC.

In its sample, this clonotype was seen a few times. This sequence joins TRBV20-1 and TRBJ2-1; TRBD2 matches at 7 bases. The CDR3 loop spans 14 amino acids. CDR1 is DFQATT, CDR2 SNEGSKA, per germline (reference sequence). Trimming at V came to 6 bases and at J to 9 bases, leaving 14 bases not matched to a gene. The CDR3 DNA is TGCAGTGCCAGCGGGGACGCTTGGGAGGGTGAGCAGTTCTTC. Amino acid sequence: CSASGDAWEGEQFF.

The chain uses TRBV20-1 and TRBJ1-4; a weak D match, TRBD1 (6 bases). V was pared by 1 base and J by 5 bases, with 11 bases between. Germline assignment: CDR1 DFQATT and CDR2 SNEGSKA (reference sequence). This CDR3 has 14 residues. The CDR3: CSARATGPNEKLFF. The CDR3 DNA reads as TGCAGTGCTAGAGCGACAGGTCCCAATGAAAAACTGTTTTTT.

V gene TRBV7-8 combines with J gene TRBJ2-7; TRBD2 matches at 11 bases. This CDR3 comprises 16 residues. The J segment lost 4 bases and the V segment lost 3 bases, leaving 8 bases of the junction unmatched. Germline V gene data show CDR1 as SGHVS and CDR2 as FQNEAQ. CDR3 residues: CASSFLAGGLPYEQYF. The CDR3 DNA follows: TGTGCCAGCAGCTTCCTAGCGGGGGGCCTCCCTTACGAGCAGTACTTC.

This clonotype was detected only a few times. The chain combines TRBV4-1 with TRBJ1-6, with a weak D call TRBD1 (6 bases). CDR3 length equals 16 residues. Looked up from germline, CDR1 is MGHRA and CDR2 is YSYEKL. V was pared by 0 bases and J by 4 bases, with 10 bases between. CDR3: CASSQDRGGYNSPLHF. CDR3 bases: TGCGCCAGCAGCCAAGACAGGGGCGGATATAATTCACCCCTCCACTTT.

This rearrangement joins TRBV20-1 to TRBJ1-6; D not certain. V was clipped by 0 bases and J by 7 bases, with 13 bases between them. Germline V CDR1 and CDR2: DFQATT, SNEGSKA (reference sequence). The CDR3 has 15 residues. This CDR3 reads CSARDMTLHNSPLHF. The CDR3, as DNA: TGCAGTGCTAGAGATATGACACTGCACAATTCACCCCTCCACTTT.

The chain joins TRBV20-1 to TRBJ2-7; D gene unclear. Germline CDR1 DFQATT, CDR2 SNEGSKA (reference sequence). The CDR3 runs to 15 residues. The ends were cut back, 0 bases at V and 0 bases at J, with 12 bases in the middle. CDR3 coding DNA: TGCAGTGCTAGAGATGGGCGCGCGCTCTCCTACGAGCAGTACTTC. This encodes CSARDGRALSYEQYF.

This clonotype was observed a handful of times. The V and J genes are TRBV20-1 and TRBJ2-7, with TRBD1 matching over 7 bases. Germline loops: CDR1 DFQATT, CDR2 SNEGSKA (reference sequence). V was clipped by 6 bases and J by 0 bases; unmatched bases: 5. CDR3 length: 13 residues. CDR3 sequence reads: CSASTGSSYEQYF. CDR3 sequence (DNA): TGCAGTGCGTCGACAGGGAGCTCCTACGAGCAGTACTTC.

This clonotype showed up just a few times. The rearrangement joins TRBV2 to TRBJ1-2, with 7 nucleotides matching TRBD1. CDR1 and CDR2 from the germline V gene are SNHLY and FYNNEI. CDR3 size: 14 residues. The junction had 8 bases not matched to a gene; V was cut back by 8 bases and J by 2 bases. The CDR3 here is CASEDRDRNYGYTF. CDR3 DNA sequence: TGTGCCAGCGAGGACCGGGACAGAAACTATGGCTACACCTTC.

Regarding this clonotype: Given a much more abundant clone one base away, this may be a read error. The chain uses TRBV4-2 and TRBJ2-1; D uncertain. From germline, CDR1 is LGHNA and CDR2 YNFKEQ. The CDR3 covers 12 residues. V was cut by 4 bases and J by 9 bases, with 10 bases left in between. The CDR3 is CASSRTSTEQFF. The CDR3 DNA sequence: TGTGCCAGCAGCCGGACCTCCACTGAGCAGTTCTTC.

The CDR3 bases are TGTGCCAGCACCAACGGGGGACAGAGCTCCTACGAGCAGTACTTC. Protein: CASTNGGQSSYEQYF. The rearrangement links TRBV6-6 to TRBJ2-7, with D maybe TRBD1 (7 bases). Germline-derived CDR1 and CDR2 are MNHNY and SVGAGI (reference sequence). V was shortened by 7 bases and J by 0 bases, with 16 bases between the two germline ends. This CDR3 has 15 residues.

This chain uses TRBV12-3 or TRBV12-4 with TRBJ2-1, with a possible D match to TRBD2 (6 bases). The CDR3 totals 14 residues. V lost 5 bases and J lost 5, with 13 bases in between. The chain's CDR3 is CASSRTGVHNEQFF. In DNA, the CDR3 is TGTGCCAGCAGTCGCACGGGGGTCCACAATGAGCAGTTCTTC.

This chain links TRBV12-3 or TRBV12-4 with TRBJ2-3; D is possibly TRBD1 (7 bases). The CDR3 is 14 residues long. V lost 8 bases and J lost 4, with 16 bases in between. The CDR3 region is CASRRDSLADTQYF. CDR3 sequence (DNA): TGTGCCAGCCGGAGGGACAGCCTGGCAGATACGCAGTATTTT.

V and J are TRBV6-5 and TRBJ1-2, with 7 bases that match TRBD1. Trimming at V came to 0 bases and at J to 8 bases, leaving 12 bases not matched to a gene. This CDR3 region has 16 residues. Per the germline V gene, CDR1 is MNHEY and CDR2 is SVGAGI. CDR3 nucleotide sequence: TGTGCCAGCAGTTACTCGAGGGGACAGCGGTCTGACGGCTACACCTTC. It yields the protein CASSYSRGQRSDGYTF.

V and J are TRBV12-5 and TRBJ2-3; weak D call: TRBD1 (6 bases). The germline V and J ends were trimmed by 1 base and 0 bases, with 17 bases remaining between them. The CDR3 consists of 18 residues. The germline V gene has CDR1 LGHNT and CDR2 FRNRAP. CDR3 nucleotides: TGTGCTAGTGGTTTGGCCCTGACAGGTTCCTATAGCACAGATACGCAGTATTTT. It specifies CASGLALTGSYSTDTQYF.

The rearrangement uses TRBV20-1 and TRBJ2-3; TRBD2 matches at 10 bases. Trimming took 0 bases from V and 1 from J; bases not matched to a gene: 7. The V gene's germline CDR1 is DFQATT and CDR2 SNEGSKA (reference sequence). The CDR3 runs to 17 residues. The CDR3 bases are TGCAGTGCTAGAGATACAGGAGCGGGGGGGGGCACAGATACGCAGTATTTT. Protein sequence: CSARDTGAGGGTDTQYF.

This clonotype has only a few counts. Here the CDR3 reads CASSLSGVGRGSYGYTF. CDR3 bases: TGTGCCAGCAGTTTATCGGGCGTTGGCAGGGGGTCCTATGGCTACACCTTC. This chain joins TRBV27 and TRBJ1-2, with 7 bases matching TRBD1. The CDR3 consists of 17 residues. Trimming took 0 bases from V and 4 from J; bases not matched to a gene: 11. Germline CDR1 and CDR2: MNHEY and SMNVEV (reference sequence).